This T cell receptor (beta chain) originates from a study of shared clonotypes between healthy human individuals. Findings of the study overall: Naive subsets typically showed greater estimated richness than memory subsets.

As to this clone: Its antigen is not identified.

Using immunoSEQ multiplex PCR, the repertoire was profiled, and TCRdb retains in-frame clones only, with some absent. The sample shows 2.3 million or so clones, approximately 93% of them seen only once. The CDR3 has 14 residues. Trimming removed 5 bases from V and 3 bases from J; junction bases left unmatched: 6. CDR1 is SGHAT, CDR2 FQNNGV, per germline. Source material: naive CD4+ T cells from PBMCs. As to subset: CD45RA+ positively selected. The V call is TRBV11-2, the J call TRBJ2-5; TRBD2 aligns across 7 bases. The sequence was obtained from a man younger than 35 in good health. Some clones in this sample may be carry-over from other donors' samples. For the CDR3, the DNA is TGTGCCAGCAGCCAAAGGAGCGGGGAAGAGACCCAGTACTTC. This encodes CASSQRSGEETQYF. The full variable domain, completed using reference TRBV11-2 and TRBJ2-5, is EAGVAQSPRYKIIEKRQSVAFWCNPISGHATLYWYQQILGQGPKLLIQFQNNGVVDDSQLPKDRFSAERLKGVDSTLKIQPAKLEDSAVYLCASSQRSGEETQYFGPGTRLLVL.